The 20 T cell receptor beta chains reported below all come from one sample, sequenced in a study of molecular identifiers for immune sequencing clone quantification. MiXCR was run by TCRdb on the PCR reads, yielding one entry per CDR3 protein. Among around 86,000 distinct CDR3 sequences listed, under 20% were seen once. The sequenced material came from naive CD8+ T cells from blood, with Jurkat cell RNA spiked in. Indicated subset: FACS-sorted CD8+CD4-CCR7+CD45RA+ naive T cells. These receptors were taken from a human donor in good health. Some libraries in this study had Jurkat cell RNA spiked in.

Of note for this clonotype: It may be a read error: a sequence one base away is much more abundant. V gene TRBV12-3 or TRBV12-4 combines with J gene TRBJ1-5; maybe TRBD1 (6 bases). CDR3 size: 14 residues. The V end was cut by 8 bases, the J end by 7 bases, with 18 bases between. CDR3 bases: TGTGCCAGCCAAATCTCGGGGGCTGGACAGCCCCAGCATTTT. Residues: CASQISGAGQPQHF.

This clonotype was recorded at least ten times. The genes are TRBV27 and TRBJ2-7, with a weak D call TRBD2 (5 bases). There are 13 residues in the CDR3. Germline CDR1 is MNHEY and CDR2 is SMNVEV (reference sequence). Trimming shortened V by 6 bases and J by 1 base, and 10 bases separated the two germline ends. The CDR3 DNA reads as TGTGCCAGCAGGGAGGATTGGTCCTACGAGCAGTACTTC. It encodes CASREDWSYEQYF.

In regard to this clonotype: It may be a read error: a sequence one base away is much more abundant. This chain connects TRBV19 to TRBJ2-1, with TRBD1 matching over 7 bases. The CDR3 extends over 15 amino acids. The ends lost 4 bases at V and 8 bases at J; junction bases unmatched: 11. Per germline, CDR1 LNHDA and CDR2 SQIVND (reference sequence). The CDR3 sequence is CASSTWTERGHEQFF. The CDR3 DNA sequence: TGTGCCAGTAGTACCTGGACAGAGAGGGGGCATGAGCAGTTCTTC.

In this sample, this clonotype turned up many times. The genes are TRBV11-2 and TRBJ2-3, with unresolved D. CDR1 is SGHAT, CDR2 FQNNGV, per germline. CDR3 length: 14 residues. V gave up 6 bases and J gave up 4 bases, with 14 bases separating them. As DNA, the CDR3 is TGTGCCAGCAGACTCCGTGCAGGTTCAGATACGCAGTATTTT. Its translation is CASRLRAGSDTQYF.

This chain uses TRBV20-1 with TRBJ1-5; D gene ambiguous. From germline, CDR1 is DFQATT and CDR2 SNEGSKA (reference sequence). Between the trimmed V and J ends, which lost 1 base and 0 bases, there was a span of 10 bases. The CDR3 is 15 amino acids. The CDR3 spells CSARVDGNSNQPQHF. For the CDR3, the DNA is TGCAGTGCTAGAGTGGACGGAAATAGCAATCAGCCCCAGCATTTT.

This clonotype was seen at least ten times. The V and J genes are TRBV9 and TRBJ1-1; tentative D call: TRBD1 (5 bases). Trimming took off 3 bases at V and 0 bases at J, with 9 bases between the two ends. The CDR3 runs 14 residues. The germline V gene encodes CDR1 SGDLS and CDR2 YYNGEE. CDR3 sequence (DNA): TGTGCCAGCAGCGAAACAGGTATGAACACTGAAGCTTTCTTT. This codes for CASSETGMNTEAFF.

This clonotype showed up many times. The V and J genes are TRBV7-9 and TRBJ2-3; D gene ambiguous. V was trimmed by 4 bases and J by 4 bases, leaving 15 bases between them. This CDR3 has 15 amino acids. Germline V gene lookup returns CDR1 SEHNR and CDR2 FQNEAQ (reference sequence). CDR3 in DNA: TGTGCCAGCAGCTCGACACCTTATAACGCAGATACGCAGTATTTT. Its translation is CASSSTPYNADTQYF.

This clonotype was counted at least ten times. The chain is built from TRBV28 and TRBJ2-5, with D possibly TRBD1 on 5 matching bases. V was pared by 2 bases and J by 5 bases, with 12 bases between. CDR1 is MDHEN and CDR2 is SYDVKM in the germline V gene. CDR3 length: 14 residues. Written as DNA, the CDR3 is TGTGCCAGCAGTTTAATTCAGGGTGGGGAGACCCAGTACTTC. Protein: CASSLIQGGETQYF.

About this clonotype: The CDR3 does not end in the conserved phenylalanine or tryptophan, so this is likely a read error. This chain joins TRBV14 and TRBJ1-2; D gene ambiguous. This CDR3 contains 13 residues. Trimming cost V 8 bases and J 8 bases, with 18 bases left between them. Germline CDR1 and CDR2: SGHDN and FVKESK. Here the CDR3 reads CASGPTALAGYTL. In DNA form, the CDR3 reads TGTGCCAGCGGCCCGACCGCATTAGCGGGCTACACCCTC.

In this sample, this clonotype turned up many times. The genes are TRBV29-1 and TRBJ2-3; 9 bases line up with TRBD1. V dropped 6 bases and J dropped 6; count of bases not matched to a gene: 7. This CDR3 spans 13 amino acids. Germline V CDR1 and CDR2: SQVTM, ANQGSEA. CDR3 DNA sequence: TGCAGCGTCGGGGGACAGGGTGGTGATACGCAGTATTTT. This codes for CSVGGQGGDTQYF.

This clonotype was observed at least ten times. The chain combines TRBV29-1 with TRBJ2-7; the match to TRBD1 covers 10 bases. V gave up 5 bases and J gave up 5 bases; unmatched junction bases: 15. The germline V gene encodes CDR1 SQVTM and CDR2 ANQGSEA. CDR3 size: 16 residues. CDR3 coding DNA: TGCAGCGTTCCAAATCCCGTCGTAGACAGGGGGCACGAGCAGTACTTC. It is translated as CSVPNPVVDRGHEQYF.

This clonotype was observed at least ten times. This chain uses TRBV4-1 with TRBJ2-7; tentative D call: TRBD1 (6 bases). V was shortened by 1 base and J by 1 base, with 11 bases between the two germline ends. The CDR3 contains 15 residues. The V gene's germline CDR1 is MGHRA and CDR2 YSYEKL. In nucleotides, the CDR3 is TGCGCCAGCAGCCAAGGGAACAGGGTATCCTACGAGCAGTACTTC. Translation gives CASSQGNRVSYEQYF.

As concerns this clonotype: A single base separates this from a much larger clone, so it may be a read error. No conserved phenylalanine or tryptophan ends this CDR3, so it is likely a read error. CDR3 sequence (DNA): TGCGCCAGCAGCCAAGATAGCGGGTCCTACTACGAGCAGTACTCC. It is translated as CASSQDSGSYYEQYS. The genes are TRBV4-3 and TRBJ2-7, with 7 bases that match TRBD2. The ends lost 0 bases at V and 3 bases at J; junction bases unmatched: 5. This CDR3 contains 15 residues. Germline lookup yields CDR1 LGHNA and CDR2 YSLEER.

This rearrangement joins TRBV24-1 to TRBJ2-1, with 14 bases fitting TRBD2. Germline CDR1 is KGHDR and CDR2 is SFDVKD. The CDR3 runs 18 residues. Germline trimming cut 4 bases from V and 4 bases from J; bases unmatched to any gene: 8. In DNA form, the CDR3 reads TGTGCCACCAGTGACTCCACTGGGACTAGCGGGGGATACAATGAGCAGTTCTTC. Its translation is CATSDSTGTSGGYNEQFF.

This clonotype was seen repeatedly, ten times or more. The gene calls are TRBV7-8 and TRBJ2-3; D is undetermined. This CDR3 has 12 amino acids. Trimming cost V 8 bases and J 3 bases, with 9 bases left between them. Germline-derived CDR1 and CDR2 are SGHVS and FQNEAQ. Written as DNA, the CDR3 is TGTGCCAGCGTCCCTATTACAGATACGCAGTATTTT. Its translation is CASVPITDTQYF.

On this clonotype: This may be a read error, as it is one base from a much larger clone. The V call is TRBV6-2 or TRBV6-3, the J call TRBJ2-7; 11 nucleotides agree with TRBD2. CDR1 is MNHEY and CDR2 is SVGEGT in the germline V gene. The CDR3 has 16 residues. V was clipped by 3 bases and J by 4 bases; unmatched bases: 8. CDR3 in DNA: TGTGCCAGCAGTTATTCTGTAGCGGGAGGGCCTTACGAGCAGTACTTC. The encoded protein is CASSYSVAGGPYEQYF.

This clonotype was seen repeatedly, ten times or more. This rearrangement joins TRBV10-2 to TRBJ2-1, with 8 nucleotides matching TRBD1. The CDR3 runs 13 residues. V gave up 6 bases and J gave up 9 bases; unmatched junction bases: 7. Germline V gene lookup returns CDR1 WSHSY and CDR2 SAAADI. The CDR3 here is CASSAYRGTEQFF. CDR3 in DNA: TGCGCCAGCAGCGCCTACAGGGGGACTGAGCAGTTCTTC.

This clonotype was picked up many times. The chain couples TRBV6-1 to TRBJ2-7, with a tentative D call TRBD2 (6 bases). CDR1 MNHNS and CDR2 SASEGT come from the germline V gene. This CDR3 comprises 14 residues. V gave up 0 bases and J gave up 5 bases, with 11 bases separating them. The CDR3 DNA sequence: TGTGCCAGCAGTGAAGCCCGGGAGTTCGACGAGCAGTACTTC. Encoded protein: CASSEAREFDEQYF.

This clonotype appeared many times. The V and J genes are TRBV27 and TRBJ2-5; D is perhaps TRBD2 (6 bases). V was pared by 7 bases and J by 4 bases, with 13 bases between. The CDR3 totals 13 residues. The germline V gene encodes CDR1 MNHEY and CDR2 SMNVEV (reference sequence). This CDR3 reads CASTTGTSETQYF. The CDR3 nucleotides read TGTGCCAGCACGACCGGGACTTCAGAGACCCAGTACTTC.

In the case of this clonotype: The junction shows a germline mismatch at one end, possibly a read error. The chain employs TRBV11-2 and TRBJ1-1; unclear D gene. Germline V gene data show CDR1 as SGHAT and CDR2 as FQNNGV. This CDR3 has 13 amino acids. CDR3 coding DNA: TGTGCCAGCAGCTCAACCTTAAACACTGAATCTTTCTTT. It yields the protein CASSSTLNTESFF.